The 20 T cell receptor beta chains below were found in one sample sequenced in a study of long-term antiretroviral therapy in people with HIV. Sequencing used immunoSEQ v3.0 at survey level. The assay was immunoSEQ multiplex PCR, and TCRdb's table has in-frame clones only and misses some. The table records over 35,000 clones, less than 90% of them present only once. The sample in question was unsorted PBMCs, obtained just before starting antiretroviral therapy. The source of these receptors is a woman aged 18-29 years with HIV.

The V gene is TRBV7-2, the J gene TRBJ2-2; a possible D gene is TRBD1 (6 bases). Germline CDR1 and CDR2: SGHTA and FQGNSA. V shed 5 bases and J shed 0 bases, with 13 bases lying between them. This CDR3 has 16 amino acids. The DNA of the CDR3 is TGTGCCAGCAGCGTAAGACAGGTCTCGAACACCGGGGAGCTGTTTTTT. Translation gives CASSVRQVSNTGELFF.

The V gene is TRBV4-1, the J gene TRBJ1-2, with D perhaps TRBD1 (5 bases). The germline gives CDR1 MGHRA, CDR2 YSYEKL. V shed 0 bases and J shed 1 base, with 15 bases lying between them. The CDR3 sequence is 17 residues long. CDR3 coding DNA: TGCGCCAGCAGCCAAGATTGGACACAGTCTGGTAACTATGGCTACACCTTC. Translation gives CASSQDWTQSGNYGYTF.

The CDR3 DNA reads as TGTGCCAGCAGCTTTCAGGACTACAATGAGCAGTTCTTC. Protein sequence: CASSFQDYNEQFF. The rearrangement links TRBV7-8 to TRBJ2-1; D not certain. The CDR3 loop spans 13 amino acids. Germline CDR1 is SGHVS and CDR2 is FQNEAQ. V lost 3 bases, J lost 3 bases, and 6 bases lay in between. The full variable domain, in which reference TRBV7-8 and TRBJ2-1 provide the parts outside the CDR3, is GAGVSQSPRYKVAKRGQDVALRCDPISGHVSLFWYQQALGQGPEFLTYFQNEAQLDKSGLPSDRFFAERPEGSVSTLKIQRTQQEDSAVYLCASSFQDYNEQFFGPGTRLTVL.

The chain combines TRBV7-8 with TRBJ1-5; D is uncertain. V was cut by 1 base and J by 0 bases, with 10 bases left in between. The CDR3 contains 16 residues. CDR1 SGHVS and CDR2 FQNEAQ come from the germline V gene. The CDR3 nucleotides are TGTGCCAGCAGCTTAGAGTCAGGATATAGCAATCAGCCCCAGCATTTT. This sequence encodes CASSLESGYSNQPQHF.

The J gene is TRBJ1-2, the V gene TRBV6-5; 10 positions agree with TRBD1. The V segment lost 8 bases and the J segment 4 bases; nucleotides outside the gene matches: 7. The CDR3 has 14 amino acids. Germline CDR1 reads MNHEY; CDR2 reads SVGAGI. The chain's CDR3 is CASGYRTGGYGYTF. The DNA of the CDR3 is TGTGCCAGCGGATACAGGACAGGGGGCTATGGCTACACCTTC.

V usage is TRBV7-3 and J usage is TRBJ2-3; a possible D gene is TRBD2 (6 bases). CDR3 length equals 19 residues. V was trimmed by 1 base and J by 0 bases, leaving 20 bases between them. Germline V lookup: CDR1 SGHTA, CDR2 FQGTGA. The CDR3 bases are TGTGCCAGCAGCTTAAATACCGGGGCTGTCGGGACTAGCACAGATACGCAGTATTTT. It encodes CASSLNTGAVGTSTDTQYF.

The chain recombines TRBV7-2 with TRBJ2-7, with TRBD2 matching 7 bases. CDR1 SGHTA and CDR2 FQGNSA come from the germline V gene. This CDR3 spans 15 amino acids. Losses at the gene ends were 5 bases for V and 0 bases for J; bases not matched to a gene: 7. The chain's CDR3 is CASSPRREDSYEQYF. In nucleotides, the CDR3 is TGTGCCAGCAGCCCGCGCCGGGAGGACTCCTACGAGCAGTACTTC.

The rearrangement uses TRBV15 and TRBJ1-1; D perhaps matches TRBD1 (6 bases). This CDR3 comprises 18 residues. Per the germline V gene, CDR1 is LNHNV and CDR2 is YYDKDF (reference sequence). V was cut by 5 bases and J by 0 bases, with 22 bases left in between. The CDR3 nucleotides read TGTGCCACCAGCGGTGAAAGGCCTAGGGGGGCAATGAACACTGAAGCTTTCTTT. This translates into CATSGERPRGAMNTEAFF.

V usage is TRBV15 and J usage is TRBJ1-1, with a tentative D call TRBD1 (5 bases). This CDR3 has 17 amino acids. V gave up 1 base and J gave up 1 base, with 16 bases separating them. Germline loops: CDR1 LNHNV, CDR2 YYDKDF (reference sequence). The CDR3 nucleotides are TGTGCCACCAGCAGAGCAGGCGACAGATTCAAGAACACTGAAGCTTTCTTT. It translates to CATSRAGDRFKNTEAFF.

The J gene is TRBJ2-3, the V gene TRBV4-2; weak D call: TRBD2 (5 bases). The germline V gene encodes CDR1 LGHNA and CDR2 YNFKEQ. The ends were cut back, 1 base at V and 2 bases at J, with 10 bases in the middle. This CDR3 is 15 amino acids long. The CDR3 DNA reads TGTGCCAGCAGCCAAGGCGGGTTGGACACAGATACGCAGTATTTT. Its protein product is CASSQGGLDTDTQYF.

The chain employs TRBV6-6 and TRBJ1-4; D unclear. The CDR3 consists of 15 residues. Trimming left V 2 bases short and J 8 bases short, with 15 bases between. The germline V gene has CDR1 MNHNY and CDR2 SVGAGI (reference sequence). The CDR3 region is CASSYVEGSREKLFF. CDR3 coding DNA: TGTGCCAGCAGTTACGTAGAAGGGTCTCGGGAAAAACTGTTTTTT.

The rearrangement joins TRBV28 to TRBJ2-7, with 10 bases lining up with TRBD1. After removal of 4 bases from V and 2 bases from J, the junction contained 8 bases not matched to a gene. CDR1 and CDR2 from the germline V gene are MDHEN and SYDVKM. The CDR3 consists of 16 residues. CDR3 coding DNA: TGTGCCAGCAGTTCCTTATCGGACAGGGGGGCCTACGAGCAGTACTTC. It specifies CASSSLSDRGAYEQYF. Full variable domain (missing parts from reference TRBV28 and TRBJ2-7): DVKVTQSSRYLVKRTGEKVFLECVQDMDHENMFWYRQDPGLGLRLIYFSYDVKMKEKGDIPEGYSVSREKKERFSLILESASTNQTSMYLCASSSLSDRGAYEQYFGPGTRLTVT.

A note on this clone: Other nucleotide sequences from this sample produce the same CDR3. The V call is TRBV11-2, the J call TRBJ2-7; perhaps TRBD2 as D (5 bases). This CDR3 is 12 amino acids long. Germline V gives CDR1 SGHAT, CDR2 FQNNGV. Trimming took off 5 bases at V and 4 bases at J, with 9 bases between the two ends. The CDR3 DNA reads as TGTGCCAGCAGCCCTAGCTGGTACGAGCAGTACTTC. It is translated as CASSPSWYEQYF.

The genes are TRBV5-6 and TRBJ2-3; weak D call: TRBD1 (5 bases). V gave up 5 bases and J gave up 3 bases, with 10 bases separating them. Germline CDR1 and CDR2: SGHDT and YYEEEE. This CDR3 spans 13 amino acids. The CDR3: CASRTSGTDTQYF. CDR3 DNA: TGTGCCAGCAGGACCTCAGGGACAGATACGCAGTATTTT. The entire variable domain, with the rest obtained from reference TRBV5-6 and TRBJ2-3, is as follows: DAGVTQSPTHLIKTRGQQVTLRCSPKSGHDTVSWYQQALGQGPQFIFQYYEEEERQRGNFPDRFSGHQFPNYSSELNVNALLLGDSALYLCASRTSGTDTQYFGPGTRLTVL.

This clone was found once. The J gene is TRBJ2-3, the V gene TRBV4-2; D is possibly TRBD2 (6 bases). CDR1 is LGHNA, CDR2 YNFKEQ, per germline. The V end lost 1 base, the J end lost 1 base, and 12 bases lay between the germline ends. This CDR3 has 16 amino acids. The CDR3, as DNA: TGTGCCAGCAGCCAAGTGTCAGCTAGCGGCACAGATACGCAGTATTTT. Translation: CASSQVSASGTDTQYF.

CDR3 in DNA: TGCGCCAGCAGCCAAGAGGGGACAGATACGCAGTATTTT. Translation: CASSQEGTDTQYF. The rearrangement joins TRBV4-1 to TRBJ2-3; unclear D gene. Trimming left V 0 bases short and J 3 bases short, with 4 bases between. Looked up from germline, CDR1 is MGHRA and CDR2 is YSYEKL. CDR3 length: 13 residues.

The chain employs TRBV11-2 and TRBJ2-7; maybe TRBD1 (5 bases). V lost 1 base and J lost 4, with 20 bases in between. This CDR3 has 17 residues. CDR1 and CDR2 (germline): SGHAT, FQNNGV. CDR3 amino acids: CASSLARDSLTTYEQYF. The CDR3 DNA reads TGTGCCAGCAGCTTAGCTCGTGACAGCTTAACTACTTACGAGCAGTACTTC.

CDR3 in DNA: TGTGCCAGTAGTATTAGGGCGAACACCGGGGAGCTGTTTTTT. Its protein is CASSIRANTGELFF. This rearrangement joins TRBV19 to TRBJ2-2; D unresolved. Between the trimmed V and J ends, which lost 3 bases and 0 bases, there was a span of 5 bases. Germline CDR1 LNHDA, CDR2 SQIVND (reference sequence). This CDR3 has 14 residues.

Concerning this clone: A junction end diverges from the germline sequence, so it may reflect a read error. J is TRBJ1-3 and V is TRBV28; a weak D match, TRBD1 (6 bases). CDR1 and CDR2 from the germline V gene are MDHEN and SYDVKM. CDR3 length: 12 residues. CDR3 region: CASSYPAGALGF. The CDR3 DNA reads TGTGCCAGCAGCTACCCGGCGGGGGCCCTAGGGTTT.

Note on this clone: Other nucleotide sequences in the sample specify the same CDR3. The gene calls are TRBV5-4 and TRBJ1-1; 7 positions agree with TRBD1. The CDR3 length is 15 residues. Germline lookup yields CDR1 SGHNT and CDR2 YYREEE (reference sequence). V lost 3 bases, J lost 0 bases, and 5 bases stayed unmatched. The CDR3 is CASSSSGQLNTEAFF. The CDR3 DNA is TGTGCCAGCAGCTCATCGGGACAGCTGAACACTGAAGCTTTCTTT.